The present T cell receptor beta chain was sequenced within a study of cytomegalovirus exposure and HLA in healthy donors. Study-wide points: Investigators reported 164 TCR beta chains as tied to cytomegalovirus. Among CMV-associated TCR beta chains, most appeared HLA-restricted in a later analysis.

Trimming cost V 4 bases and J 1 base, with 7 bases left between them. Germline loops: CDR1 SQVTM, CDR2 ANQGSEA. The CDR3 spans 12 residues. PCR amplification relied on 60 Vbeta primers (plus 13 Jbeta primers). Data came from immunoSEQ multiplex PCR; TCRdb stores just in-frame clones and leaves some out. The sample consists of over 100,000 clones, over 60% of them appearing once. Points on this clone: What it recognizes is unknown.

This receptor was identified in a woman aged 40 to 55 in good health and CMV-seropositive. The genes are TRBV29-1 and TRBJ1-1; D perhaps matches TRBD1 (5 bases). Sample: PBMCs. DNA of the CDR3: TGCAGCGTTGGACAGAGGAACACTGAAGCTTTCTTT. Amino acids: CSVGQRNTEAFF. Full variable domain (outside the CDR3, taken from reference TRBV29-1 and TRBJ1-1): SAVISQKPSRDICQRGTSLTIQCQVDSQVTMMFWYRQQPGQSLTLIATANQGSEATYESGFVIDKFPISRPNLTFSTLTVSNMSPEDSSIYLCSVGQRNTEAFFGQGTRLTVV.